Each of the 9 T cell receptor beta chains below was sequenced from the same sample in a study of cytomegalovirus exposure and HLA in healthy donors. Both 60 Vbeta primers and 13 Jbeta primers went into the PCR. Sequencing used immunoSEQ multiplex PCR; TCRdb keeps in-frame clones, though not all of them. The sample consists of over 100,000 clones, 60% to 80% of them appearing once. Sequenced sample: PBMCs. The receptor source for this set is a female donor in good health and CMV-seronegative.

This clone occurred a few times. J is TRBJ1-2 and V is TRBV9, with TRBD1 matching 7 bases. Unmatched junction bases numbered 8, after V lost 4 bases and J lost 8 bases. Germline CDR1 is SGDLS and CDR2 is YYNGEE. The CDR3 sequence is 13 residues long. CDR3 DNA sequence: TGTGCCAGCAGCCCAAAGGGACAGCAAGGCTACACCTTC. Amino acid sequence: CASSPKGQQGYTF.

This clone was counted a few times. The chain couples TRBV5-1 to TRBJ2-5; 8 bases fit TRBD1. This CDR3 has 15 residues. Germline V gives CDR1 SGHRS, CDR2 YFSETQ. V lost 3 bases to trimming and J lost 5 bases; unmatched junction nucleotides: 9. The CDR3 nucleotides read TGCGCCAGCAGCTACGGACAGGGCCGCGGGGAGACCCAGTACTTC. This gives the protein CASSYGQGRGETQYF.

The CDR3 DNA is TGTGCCAGCAGCAAGGACAGGCTGAACACTGAAGCTTTCTTT. Translation gives CASSKDRLNTEAFF. V and J are TRBV21-1 and TRBJ1-1; TRBD1 is taken as the D call from the table, unchecked against the DNA. TRBV21-1 is assigned pseudogene status. The CDR3 is 14 amino acids.

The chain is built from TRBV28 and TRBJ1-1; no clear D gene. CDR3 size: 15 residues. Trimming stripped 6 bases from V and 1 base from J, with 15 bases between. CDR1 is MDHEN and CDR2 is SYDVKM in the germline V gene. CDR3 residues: CASSHTTGWNTEAFF. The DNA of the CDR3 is TGTGCCAGCAGCCATACAACGGGGTGGAACACTGAAGCTTTCTTT.

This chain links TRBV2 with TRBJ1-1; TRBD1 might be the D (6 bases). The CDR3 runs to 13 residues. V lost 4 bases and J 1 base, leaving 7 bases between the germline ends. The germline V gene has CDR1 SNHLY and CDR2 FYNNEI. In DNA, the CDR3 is TGTGCCAGCAGTGTACAGGGGAACACTGAAGCTTTCTTT. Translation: CASSVQGNTEAFF.

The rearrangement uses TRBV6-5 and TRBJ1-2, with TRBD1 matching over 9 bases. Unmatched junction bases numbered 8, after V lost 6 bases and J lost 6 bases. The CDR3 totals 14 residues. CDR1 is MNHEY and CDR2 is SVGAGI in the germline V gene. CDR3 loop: CASSEGTGRNGYTF. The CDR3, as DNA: TGTGCCAGCAGCGAAGGGACAGGGAGGAATGGCTACACCTTC.

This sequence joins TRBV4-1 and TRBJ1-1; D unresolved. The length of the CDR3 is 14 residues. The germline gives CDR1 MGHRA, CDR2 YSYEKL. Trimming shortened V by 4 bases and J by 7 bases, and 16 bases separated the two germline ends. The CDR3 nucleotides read TGCGCCAGCAGCCTCGATCCGGTAGAGAGTGAAGCTTTCTTT. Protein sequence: CASSLDPVESEAFF.

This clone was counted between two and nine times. The CDR3 nucleotides read TGCGCCAGCAGCCAGGGCGGGGGGGAGCTGTTTTTT. Encoded protein: CASSQGGGELFF. The chain carries TRBV4-1 and TRBJ2-2; perhaps TRBD2 as D (5 bases). The CDR3 sequence is 12 residues long. Germline V gene sequence: CDR1 MGHRA, CDR2 YSYEKL. V lost 3 bases to trimming and J lost 8 bases, with 7 bases between them.

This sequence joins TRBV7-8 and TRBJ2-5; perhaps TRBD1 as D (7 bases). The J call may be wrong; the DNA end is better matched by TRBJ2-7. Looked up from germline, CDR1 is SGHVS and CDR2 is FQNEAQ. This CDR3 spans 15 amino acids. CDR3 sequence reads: CASSFQGGGSYEQYF. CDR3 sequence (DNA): TGTGCCAGCAGCTTCCAGGGGGGAGGCTCCTACGAGCAGTACTTC.